This T cell receptor beta chain derives from a study of human T cells and chemical hapten exposure. About the study: Mainly, slight library volume differences in the pool made TCR yields vary.

There are a few counts of this clonotype. Its antigen is unidentified. Unique molecular identifiers were attached to individual cDNA molecules within the library. Original handling: Counting gave a median of about 89,000 TCRs per sample, with values ranging from about 23,224 to 690,600. TCRdb ran MiXCR on the RACE reads and lists one entry per CDR3 protein. For this entry, the V and J calls and clone size follow TCRdb and not the study's own pipeline. The profile shows roughly 71,000 distinct CDR3 sequences, roughly 6.6% of them singletons. General study points: DPC sensitization did not alter TCRs above 1 in 1000 frequency.

Time point: healthy volunteer bleed at 6 weeks. Unfractionated whole blood was the source from which total RNA was extracted. Trimming took 6 bases from V and 8 from J, leaving 8 bases between them. The germline CDR1 and CDR2 sequences are MNHEY and SVGEGT. This CDR3 spans 12 amino acids. The source of this sequence is a female donor in good health. Some clones in this sample may be carry-over from other donors' samples. The chain joins TRBV6-2 or TRBV6-3 to TRBJ1-6; D is unclear. The sample consisted of whole blood. CDR3 coding DNA: TGTGCCAGCAGGAAGGTGGATTCACCCCTCCACTTT. Its protein product is CASRKVDSPLHF.